This T cell receptor beta chain comes out of a study of blood T cell repertoires in COVID-19. V shed 4 bases and J 3 bases; nucleotides not matched to a gene: 9. CDR1 and CDR2 from the germline V gene are LGHNA and YNFKEQ. The CDR3 contains 16 residues. TCRdb's copy holds only in-frame clones and misses some; the assay was immunoSEQ multiplex PCR. The sample yields 60,000 to 90,000 clones, more than 65% seen once. The specimen was peripheral blood. This sequence was found in a woman between 45 and 65 years old with acute or convalescent COVID-19. The chain recombines TRBV4-2 with TRBJ1-2, with 9 bases lining up with TRBD1. The CDR3 spells CASSPRTGAFDYGYTF. The CDR3, as DNA: TGTGCCAGCAGCCCCCGGACAGGGGCTTTCGACTATGGCTACACCTTC.